The TCR beta chain described here comes from a study of cytomegalovirus exposure and HLA in healthy donors. Study in general: Of the donors genotyped, approximately 410 in all, 65% to 90% fell in the Caucasian-associated ancestry cluster. Broader study findings: Follow-up analysis seemed to connect common viral pathogens with several of the most significant clusters identified. Versus the approximately 700-donor mean, an Asian-associated ancestry cluster reportedly showed fewer N-insertions in a later analysis. Sequencing probably produced one cluster of sequence variants that were highly shared.

The PCR contained 60 Vbeta and 13 Jbeta primers. The method was immunoSEQ multiplex PCR; TCRdb's version includes in-frame clones alone and lacks a portion of them. The data show around 78,000 clones, approximately 70% seen once. Concerning this clone: Its antigen is as yet unknown.

This clonotype was obtained from a woman aged 40-49 years in good health and CMV-seropositive. The material sequenced was PBMCs.

CDR3: CASRDRDYGYTF. CDR3 nucleotides: TGTGCCAGCAGGGACAGGGACTATGGCTACACCTTC. This chain links TRBV28 with TRBJ1-2; 8 bases fit TRBD1. Losses at the gene ends were 6 bases for V and 3 bases for J; bases not matched to a gene: 0. The germline V gene has CDR1 MDHEN and CDR2 SYDVKM. The CDR3 has 12 residues.